This T cell receptor (beta chain) was observed in a study of T cells in Graves' hyperthyroidism and ophthalmopathy. In its sample, this clonotype was seen many times. The antigen remains undetermined. Germline V CDR1 and CDR2: SGHTA, FQGNSA. V was clipped by 1 base and J by 7 bases; unmatched bases: 7. The CDR3 sequence is 15 residues long. Researchers took RNA transcripts and amplified the TCR beta CDR3 regions from them. The HTBI primer set was used in a first-round RT-PCR of the TCR CDR3. TCRdb analysed the multiplex PCR reads with MiXCR anew, one entry per CDR3 protein. The table lists 300,000 to 500,000 distinct CDR3 sequences, 15% of them singletons, with approximately 32% in the top ten. Stable hyperthyroidism: no ophthalmopathy progression over 18 months of follow-up. Clinical symptoms, serum thyroxine and TRAb, thyroid ultrasound and orbital computed tomography were used for the diagnoses. Findings of the study overall: The majority of expanded thyroid clonotypes above 0.001 also appeared in blood. Ophthalmopathy onset followed model prediction by a median approximately 7 months.

The chain couples TRBV7-2 to TRBJ1-5, with 7 bases identical to TRBD1. The specimen sequenced was blood. The sequence was collected from a woman aged 25 to 39 with Graves' hyperthyroidism. The CDR3: CASSLDTGARQPQHF. The CDR3 nucleotides read TGTGCCAGCAGCTTAGACACAGGGGCGAGACAGCCCCAGCATTTT. The whole variable domain, filled in from reference TRBV7-2 and TRBJ1-5, reads GAGVSQSPSNKVTEKGKDVELRCDPISGHTALYWYRQSLGQGLEFLIYFQGNSAPDKSGLPSDRFSAERTGGSVSTLTIQRTQQEDSAVYLCASSLDTGARQPQHFGDGTRLSIL.